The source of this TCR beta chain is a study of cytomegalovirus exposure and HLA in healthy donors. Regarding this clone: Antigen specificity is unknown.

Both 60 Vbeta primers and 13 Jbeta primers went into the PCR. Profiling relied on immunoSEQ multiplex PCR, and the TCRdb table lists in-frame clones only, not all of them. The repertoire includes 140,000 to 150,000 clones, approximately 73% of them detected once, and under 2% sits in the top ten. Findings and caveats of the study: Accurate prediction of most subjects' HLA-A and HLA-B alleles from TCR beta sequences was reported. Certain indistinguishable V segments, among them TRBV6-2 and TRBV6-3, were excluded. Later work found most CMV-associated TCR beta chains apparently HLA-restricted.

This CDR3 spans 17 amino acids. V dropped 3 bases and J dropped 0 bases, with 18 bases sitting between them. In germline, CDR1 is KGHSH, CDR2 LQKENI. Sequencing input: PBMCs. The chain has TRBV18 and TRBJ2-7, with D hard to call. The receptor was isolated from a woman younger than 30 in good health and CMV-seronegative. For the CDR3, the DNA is TGTGCCAGCTCACCGGGCTCATTATTGGGTCTCTCCTACGAGCAGTACTTC. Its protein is CASSPGSLLGLSYEQYF.